These 18 T cell receptor beta chains were all obtained from the same sample, sequenced in a study of cytomegalovirus exposure and HLA in healthy donors (dated by TCRdb to 2017 to 2019). Library prep was done by the immunoSEQ multiplex PCR assay. For the multiplex PCR, a mixture combining 60 forward primers for TCR Vbeta segments and 13 reverse primers for TCR Jbeta segments was used. TCRdb mirrors the immuneACCESS table, restricted to in-frame sequences. Some clones are absent from its copies; in checked studies, under half trace to an unresolved V gene, and the reason for the others is unknown. This sample has approximately 220,000 clones in its table, and 80% to 90% of those were observed once. The top ten clones comprise about 3% of the sample. The sequencing sample was made of PBMCs. The receptor source for this set is a man aged 25-40 years in good health and CMV-seronegative.

CDR3 in amino acids: CASSVTKATHYGYTF. As DNA, the CDR3 is TGTGCCAGCAGTGTGACTAAAGCCACTCACTATGGCTACACCTTC. V is TRBV27 and J is TRBJ1-2; unclear D gene. Trimming pared 5 bases from V and 3 bases from J, leaving 16 bases between. The CDR3 loop spans 15 amino acids. The germline V gene has CDR1 MNHEY and CDR2 SMNVEV (reference sequence).

This chain uses TRBV7-8 with TRBJ2-5, with 15 bases fitting TRBD2. V dropped 5 bases and J dropped 4; count of bases not matched to a gene: 14. This CDR3 is built from 19 residues. Germline assignment: CDR1 SGHVS and CDR2 FQNEAQ. CDR3 amino acids: CASSLLGLAGGLQIETQYF. CDR3 DNA: TGTGCCAGCAGCCTCCTCGGACTAGCGGGGGGGCTCCAAATAGAGACCCAGTACTTC.

The chain employs TRBV10-1 and TRBJ2-5; TRBD1 agrees at 7 bases. This CDR3 is built from 15 residues. Trimming removed 2 bases from V and 2 bases from J; junction bases left unmatched: 5. Germline values: CDR1 WNHNN, CDR2 SYGVQD (reference sequence). CDR3: CASSETDRVQETQYF. CDR3 bases: TGCGCCAGCAGTGAGACCGACAGGGTACAAGAGACCCAGTACTTC.

This rearrangement joins TRBV5-1 to TRBJ2-7, with 10 bases matching TRBD2. The junction had 17 bases not matched to a gene; V was cut back by 4 bases and J by 4 bases. The CDR3 is 18 residues long. Germline assignment: CDR1 SGHRS and CDR2 YFSETQ. DNA of the CDR3: TGCGCCAGCAGCATATCACGACGAGGACTAGCGGAACATTACGAGCAGTACTTC. Translated, it gives CASSISRRGLAEHYEQYF.

The CDR3 sequence: CASSEDRMRNTIYF. The CDR3 region has the DNA TGTGCCAGCAGTGAAGACAGGATGAGAAACACCATATATTTT. This chain joins TRBV6-1 and TRBJ1-3, with D perhaps matching TRBD1 (5 bases). The germline CDR1 and CDR2 sequences are MNHNS and SASEGT. CDR3 length equals 14 residues. V dropped 1 base and J dropped 5 bases, with 9 bases sitting between them.

The rearrangement links TRBV28 to TRBJ2-1, with TRBD2 matching 7 bases. This CDR3 is built from 16 residues. Per germline, CDR1 MDHEN and CDR2 SYDVKM. V dropped 6 bases and J dropped 9; count of bases not matched to a gene: 17. Here the CDR3 reads CASSRPPSGRSGEQFF. The CDR3 bases are TGTGCCAGCAGCAGACCGCCTAGCGGCCGGTCCGGTGAGCAGTTCTTC.

The chain couples TRBV10-1 to TRBJ2-2; 7 nucleotides agree with TRBD1. Germline V lookup: CDR1 WNHNN, CDR2 SYGVQD (reference sequence). Trimming cost V 6 bases and J 5 bases; bases outside gene matches: 6. The CDR3 has 14 amino acids. The CDR3 here is CASRSKGATGELFF. In nucleotides, the CDR3 is TGCGCCAGCAGATCGAAGGGGGCTACCGGGGAGCTGTTTTTT.

The chain recombines TRBV2 with TRBJ2-7; a possible D gene is TRBD1 (5 bases). V lost 4 bases to trimming and J lost 2 bases, with 21 bases between them. Germline CDR1 reads SNHLY; CDR2 reads FYNNEI. The length of the CDR3 is 17 residues. CDR3 coding DNA: TGTGCCAGCAGTGTCCCCGAGCAGGGAACAGGAACCTACGAGCAGTACTTC. Translating it yields CASSVPEQGTGTYEQYF. The full variable domain, its missing parts supplied by reference TRBV2 and TRBJ2-7, is EPEVTQTPSHQVTQMGQEVILRCVPISNHLYFYWYRQILGQKVEFLVSFYNNEISEKSEIFDDQFSVERPDGSNFTLKIRSTKLEDSAMYFCASSVPEQGTGTYEQYFGPGTRLTVT.

This chain links TRBV14 with TRBJ1-3; D is possibly TRBD1 (5 bases). Per germline, CDR1 SGHDN and CDR2 FVKESK. There are 13 residues in the CDR3. V was trimmed by 5 bases and J by 4 bases, leaving 9 bases between them. The chain's CDR3 is CASSWNRGNTIYF. As DNA, the CDR3 is TGTGCCAGCAGCTGGAACAGGGGAAACACCATATATTTT. The whole variable domain, filled in from reference TRBV14 and TRBJ1-3, reads EAGVTQFPSHSVIEKGQTVTLRCDPISGHDNLYWYRRVMGKEIKFLLHFVKESKQDESGMPNNRFLAERTGGTYSTLKVQPAELEDSGVYFCASSWNRGNTIYFGEGSWLTVV.

DNA for the CDR3: TGTGCCAGCAGCCTACCGGGGTCTGGCACAGATACGCAGTATTTT. It translates to CASSLPGSGTDTQYF. This chain joins TRBV4-2 and TRBJ2-3, with D tentatively TRBD2 (5 bases). V was cut by 4 bases and J by 1 base, with 12 bases left in between. CDR3 length: 15 amino acids. Germline loops: CDR1 LGHNA, CDR2 YNFKEQ.

V usage is TRBV6-6 and J usage is TRBJ1-2; D uncertain. This CDR3 has 13 amino acids. Germline V gene lookup returns CDR1 MNHNY and CDR2 SVGAGI (reference sequence). V was pared by 6 bases and J by 7 bases, with 15 bases between. DNA of the CDR3: TGTGCCAGCAGACGGGAGGCCGGGAGTGGCTACACCTTC. Its protein product is CASRREAGSGYTF.

V usage is TRBV5-4 and J usage is TRBJ2-7; 10 bases line up with TRBD1. Germline V gives CDR1 SGHNT, CDR2 YYREEE (reference sequence). Trimming removed 4 bases from V and 4 bases from J; junction bases left unmatched: 8. The CDR3 runs 15 residues. The chain's CDR3 is CASSLRDRGEYEQYF. In DNA form, the CDR3 reads TGTGCCAGCAGCCTTCGGGACAGGGGCGAGTACGAGCAGTACTTC.

This rearrangement joins TRBV4-2 to TRBJ1-5; D is possibly TRBD1 (6 bases). The CDR3 is 15 residues long. Looked up from germline, CDR1 is LGHNA and CDR2 is YNFKEQ. Deletions cut 4 bases from V and 4 bases from J, with 14 bases between. CDR3 DNA sequence: TGTGCCAGCAGCCCCCGGAAGGGGGAAAATCAGCCCCAGCATTTT. Its translation: CASSPRKGENQPQHF.

J is TRBJ1-4 and V is TRBV15; 9 positions agree with TRBD1. Germline values: CDR1 LNHNV, CDR2 YYDKDF (reference sequence). V was clipped by 0 bases and J by 3 bases; unmatched bases: 17. This CDR3 is 21 amino acids long. CDR3 nucleotide sequence: TGTGCCACCAGCAGAGACAAAGGGACAGGGCTTCGTTGGTGGGCTAATGAAAAACTGTTTTTT. This translates into CATSRDKGTGLRWWANEKLFF.

This sequence joins TRBV19 and TRBJ1-4; 9 bases align to TRBD1. Unmatched junction bases numbered 7, after V lost 8 bases and J lost 6 bases. This CDR3 spans 14 amino acids. The germline gives CDR1 LNHDA, CDR2 SQIVND (reference sequence). CDR3 nucleotide sequence: TGTGCCAGTCTGGACAGGGGTAGGGATGAAAAACTGTTTTTT. It translates to CASLDRGRDEKLFF.

The chain combines TRBV2 with TRBJ1-2; 9 nucleotides agree with TRBD1. CDR3 length equals 14 residues. With 8 bases clipped from V and 2 bases from J, the junction kept 6 bases outside the gene matches. CDR1 and CDR2 (germline): SNHLY, FYNNEI. CDR3: CASHPGTGNYGYTF. Here the CDR3 DNA reads TGTGCCAGCCATCCCGGGACAGGGAACTATGGCTACACCTTC. Drawing the rest from reference TRBV2 and TRBJ1-2, the complete variable domain is EPEVTQTPSHQVTQMGQEVILRCVPISNHLYFYWYRQILGQKVEFLVSFYNNEISEKSEIFDDQFSVERPDGSNFTLKIRSTKLEDSAMYFCASHPGTGNYGYTFGSGTRLTVV.

This clone was recorded only once. The chain is built from TRBV27 and TRBJ1-4; D is undetermined. The length of the CDR3 is 11 residues. Germline-derived CDR1 and CDR2 are MNHEY and SMNVEV (reference sequence). Trimming shortened V by 4 bases and J by 14 bases, and 11 bases separated the two germline ends. The CDR3 loop reads CASSSGGHLFF. The CDR3 nucleotides are TGTGCCAGCAGTTCGGGAGGGCACCTGTTTTTT.

The chain carries TRBV2 and TRBJ2-1, with 15 bases that match TRBD2. CDR3 length equals 14 residues. CDR1 and CDR2 (germline): SNHLY, FYNNEI. The V gene end was trimmed by 7 bases and the J gene end by 9 bases; junction bases not matched to a gene: 4. DNA of the CDR3: TGTGCCAGCATCGGACTAGCGGGGGGGACTGAGCAGTTCTTC. This translates into CASIGLAGGTEQFF.